A single sample gave rise to the 25 T cell receptor beta chains below, sequenced in a study of CD8 T cells in ankylosing spondylitis. TCRdb passed the 5' RACE reads through MiXCR, listing each CDR3 protein once. Altogether about 250,000 distinct CDR3 sequences are present, 30% to 40% being singletons, with the ten largest covering roughly 4%. Sequenced input: blood, either unsorted or a sorted T cell fraction (not recorded which). The source of these receptors is a male donor with ankylosing spondylitis or in good health (not recorded which).

The chain is built from TRBV11-2 and TRBJ2-1; tentative D call: TRBD2 (6 bases). Germline-derived CDR1 and CDR2 are SGHAT and FQNNGV. This CDR3 is 14 amino acids long. V dropped 6 bases and J dropped 12 bases, with 21 bases sitting between them. CDR3 sequence reads: CASSPLGTLIVQFF. The CDR3 region has the DNA TGTGCCAGCAGTCCTCTAGGGACTCTTATTGTGCAGTTCTTC.

This clonotype has a handful of counts. This rearrangement joins TRBV28 to TRBJ2-7; 7 bases align to TRBD2. Germline-derived CDR1 and CDR2 are MDHEN and SYDVKM. CDR3 length equals 13 residues. V shed 3 bases and J 6 bases; nucleotides not matched to a gene: 5. The DNA for the CDR3 is TGTGCCAGCAGTTTGGGAGGGAGAAGCGAGCAGTACTTC. This encodes CASSLGGRSEQYF.

This clonotype came up a few times. The V call is TRBV29-1, the J call TRBJ2-7; 7 bases agree with TRBD1. V lost 1 base, J lost 3 bases, and 6 bases stayed unmatched. Germline V CDR1 and CDR2: SQVTM, ANQGSEA. This CDR3 is 14 amino acids long. CDR3 sequence: CSVEVGTDYYEQYF. The DNA of the CDR3 is TGCAGCGTTGAAGTCGGGACAGACTACTACGAGCAGTACTTC.

The chain has TRBV12-3 or TRBV12-4 and TRBJ2-1; D is ambiguous. The CDR3 loop spans 15 amino acids. The germline V and J ends were trimmed by 2 bases and 0 bases, with 8 bases remaining between them. The CDR3 sequence is CASSLRTNSYNEQFF. The CDR3 DNA follows: TGTGCCAGCAGTTTAAGGACGAACTCCTACAATGAGCAGTTCTTC.

This sequence joins TRBV4-1 and TRBJ1-2; no clear D gene. Germline CDR1 and CDR2: MGHRA and YSYEKL. The CDR3 is 16 residues long. V was shortened by 4 bases and J by 1 base, with 16 bases between the two germline ends. CDR3 DNA sequence: TGCGCCAGCAGCCGAGTGGTGGCAGTTAATAACTATGGCTACACCTTC. Its protein is CASSRVVAVNNYGYTF.

This chain's CDR3 is CASSSSSSPDTQYF. CDR3 in DNA: TGTGCCAGCAGCTCTTCCTCCAGTCCAGATACGCAGTATTTT. The V gene is TRBV7-8, the J gene TRBJ2-3; D call uncertain. The CDR3 extends over 14 amino acids. The V end was cut by 4 bases, the J end by 4 bases, with 12 bases between. Germline CDR1 SGHVS, CDR2 FQNEAQ.

V and J are TRBV6-5 and TRBJ2-2, with D perhaps assigned TRBD1 or TRBD2 (6 bases each). The CDR3 runs 16 residues. CDR1 is MNHEY and CDR2 is SVGAGI in the germline V gene. V was shortened by 0 bases and J by 4 bases, with 12 bases between the two germline ends. The CDR3: CASSYSSGGGTGELFF. The CDR3 DNA is TGTGCCAGCAGTTACTCCTCCGGAGGGGGCACCGGGGAGCTGTTTTTT.

This clonotype came up a few times. The genes are TRBV10-3 and TRBJ2-5, with D uncertain. The CDR3 totals 15 residues. Germline V CDR1 and CDR2: ENHRY, SYGVKD. V was clipped by 6 bases and J by 2 bases, with 16 bases between them. The DNA for the CDR3 is TGTGCCATCAGGGACGTGAGACAAAGTCAAGAGACCCAGTACTTC. It translates to CAIRDVRQSQETQYF.

This clonotype was picked up a small number of times. The chain recombines TRBV10-1 with TRBJ2-7; D gene uncertain. V lost 2 bases and J lost 5, with 16 bases in between. CDR1 is WNHNN and CDR2 is SYGVQD in the germline V gene (reference sequence). This CDR3 comprises 15 residues. This CDR3 is CASSETSNVIHEQYF. Here the CDR3 DNA reads TGCGCCAGCAGTGAGACTTCTAACGTAATCCACGAGCAGTACTTC.

In the case of this clonotype: The junction departs from germline at one end; a sequencing error may be responsible. The gene calls are TRBV20-1 and TRBJ1-2; no clear D. This CDR3 spans 8 amino acids. The germline V gene has CDR1 DFQATT and CDR2 SNEGSKA (reference sequence). CDR3 loop: CSAHARYF. CDR3 DNA: TGCAGTGCCCACGCTCGGTACTTC.

The chain recombines TRBV5-1 with TRBJ1-5, with D maybe TRBD1 (6 bases). The V end lost 4 bases, the J end lost 3 bases, and 14 bases lay between the germline ends. Per the germline V gene, CDR1 is SGHRS and CDR2 is YFSETQ. CDR3 length: 15 amino acids. CDR3 in amino acids: CASSPSTGYNQPQHF. The CDR3, as DNA: TGCGCCAGCAGCCCCTCGACAGGCTACAATCAGCCCCAGCATTTT.

A few counts support this clonotype. CDR3 sequence (DNA): TGTGCCAGCAGCCAGGGGTTCCGGGACAGGGGGCCCCACAATGAGCAGTTCTTC. Residues: CASSQGFRDRGPHNEQFF. V usage is TRBV7-3 and J usage is TRBJ2-1, with TRBD1 identical over 12 bases. V lost 5 bases to trimming and J lost 5 bases; unmatched junction nucleotides: 13. This CDR3 is built from 18 residues. From germline, CDR1 is SGHTA and CDR2 FQGTGA.

This clonotype appeared a few times. The CDR3 DNA reads TGCAGTGCTAGAGATGGGCCCTCGAACGGGGAGCTGTTTTTT. It translates to CSARDGPSNGELFF. The genes are TRBV20-1 and TRBJ2-2; D is undetermined. V lost 0 bases, J lost 7 bases, and 12 bases lay in between. The germline gives CDR1 DFQATT, CDR2 SNEGSKA (reference sequence). The CDR3 is made up of 14 amino acids.

CDR3 in amino acids: CASSEDWYYGYTF. The CDR3 DNA reads TGTGCCAGCAGTGAAGACTGGTACTATGGCTACACCTTC. The rearrangement links TRBV25-1 to TRBJ1-2; D remains ambiguous. CDR3 length: 13 residues. Trimming stripped 2 bases from V and 3 bases from J, with 7 bases between. CDR1 is MGHDK and CDR2 is SYGVNS in the germline V gene.

This clonotype was seen only a few times. This chain uses TRBV6-6 with TRBJ1-6, with D possibly TRBD1 on 5 matching bases. Trimming took off 8 bases at V and 9 bases at J, with 8 bases between the two ends. Germline V gene sequence: CDR1 MNHNY, CDR2 SVGAGI (reference sequence). The CDR3 extends over 11 amino acids. The DNA for the CDR3 is TGTGCCAGCCAGGGATCTTCACCCCTCCACTTT. It yields the protein CASQGSSPLHF.

The rearrangement joins TRBV5-8 to TRBJ2-7, with a possible D match to TRBD1 (6 bases). Deletions cut 4 bases from V and 6 bases from J, with 11 bases between. The germline V gene encodes CDR1 SGHTS and CDR2 YDEGEE. The CDR3 is 12 amino acids. CDR3 in DNA: TGTGCCAGCAGCCCGAGGGGGACCGAGCAGTACTTC. This encodes CASSPRGTEQYF.

The gene calls are TRBV6-1 and TRBJ2-5, with unresolved D. The V gene lost 7 bases and the J gene lost 2 bases, with 14 bases spanning the gap. This CDR3 comprises 14 residues. Germline loops: CDR1 MNHNS, CDR2 SASEGT. CDR3 sequence (DNA): TGTGCCAGCACCGCCTCGCGTTGGCAAGAGACCCAGTACTTC. This sequence encodes CASTASRWQETQYF.

This clonotype was counted ten times or more. The rearrangement joins TRBV7-8 to TRBJ2-5; the D call may be TRBD1 or TRBD2 (5 bases each). V lost 3 bases and J lost 1, with 6 bases in between. The germline V gene has CDR1 SGHVS and CDR2 FQNEAQ. The CDR3 extends over 13 amino acids. CDR3 sequence (DNA): TGTGCCAGCAGCTTCGGGGCCCAAGAGACCCAGTACTTC. Protein product: CASSFGAQETQYF.

This sequence joins TRBV15 and TRBJ2-1; the D is unclear. Per germline, CDR1 LNHNV and CDR2 YYDKDF (reference sequence). CDR3 size: 15 residues. Trimming left V 0 bases short and J 6 bases short, with 12 bases between. The CDR3 protein is CATSRDLGQANEQFF. CDR3 sequence (DNA): TGTGCCACCAGCAGAGATCTTGGCCAGGCCAATGAGCAGTTCTTC.

The V and J genes are TRBV5-6 and TRBJ1-1, with TRBD1 identical over 9 bases. Germline CDR1 and CDR2: SGHDT and YYEEEE. The CDR3 is 13 residues long. The V gene end was trimmed by 5 bases and the J gene end by 6 bases; junction bases not matched to a gene: 5. The CDR3 is CASRTGGRSEAFF. CDR3 bases: TGTGCCAGCAGGACAGGGGGTAGGTCTGAAGCTTTCTTT.

This clonotype appeared a few times. The rearrangement joins TRBV5-8 to TRBJ2-5; 11 bases match TRBD1. J gave up 4 bases and V 4 bases, and 6 bases lay outside the gene matches. The CDR3 has 15 amino acids. The germline gives CDR1 SGHTS, CDR2 YDEGEE. In nucleotides, the CDR3 is TGTGCCAGCAGCCTTCGGACAGGGGGCCGAGAGACCCAGTACTTC. This translates into CASSLRTGGRETQYF.

This clonotype is a singleton in its sample. This chain connects TRBV20-1 to TRBJ2-7; the D is unclear. V was shortened by 3 bases and J by 3 bases, with 15 bases between the two germline ends. This CDR3 comprises 14 residues. Germline V gene sequence: CDR1 DFQATT, CDR2 SNEGSKA (reference sequence). The CDR3 DNA sequence: TGCAGTGCTAGGGCTCATGGGCTCGGCTACGAGCAGTACTTC. Amino acids: CSARAHGLGYEQYF.

This clonotype was recorded once. The V call is TRBV7-8, the J call TRBJ2-5, with 10 bases matching TRBD1. CDR3 length equals 15 residues. With V trimmed by 5 bases and J by 4 bases, 7 bases remained unmatched. Germline V gene sequence: CDR1 SGHVS, CDR2 FQNEAQ. The CDR3 nucleotides read TGTGCCAGCAGCCAAGACGGGACAGGGGTAGAGACCCAGTACTTC. Amino acid sequence: CASSQDGTGVETQYF.

The chain combines TRBV20-1 with TRBJ1-1; TRBD1 agrees at 11 bases. Germline V gene sequence: CDR1 DFQATT, CDR2 SNEGSKA (reference sequence). V lost 6 bases and J lost 3; bases outside the gene matches: 6. The CDR3 contains 14 residues. The CDR3 region is CSARDRGSDTEAFF. The CDR3 region has the DNA TGCAGTGCCCGGGACAGGGGGAGTGACACTGAAGCTTTCTTT.

The chain combines TRBV6-1 with TRBJ1-6; 8 positions agree with TRBD1. CDR3 length: 15 amino acids. The ends lost 4 bases at V and 3 bases at J; junction bases unmatched: 2. Germline CDR1 is MNHNS and CDR2 is SASEGT. In DNA form, the CDR3 reads TGTGCCAGCAGTGCCGGGACAGGCTATAATTCACCCCTCCACTTT. The encoded protein is CASSAGTGYNSPLHF.